These 31 T cell receptor beta chains share one sample of origin, sequenced in a study of blood T cell repertoires in COVID-19. The protocol was immunoSEQ multiplex PCR, while the TCRdb copy is restricted to in-frame clones and leaves out a portion. The sample shows about 140,000 clones, more than 65% of them seen only once. The material sequenced was peripheral blood. These receptor sequences come from a man between 60 and 75 years old with active or convalescent COVID-19.

The CDR3 reads CASSLTRDTEAFF. CDR3 nucleotide sequence: TGCGCCAGCAGCTTAACGCGGGACACTGAAGCTTTCTTT. V usage is TRBV5-1 and J usage is TRBJ1-1, with unresolved D. Germline V gene sequence: CDR1 SGHRS, CDR2 YFSETQ. The CDR3 contains 13 residues. V was clipped by 2 bases and J by 3 bases, with 8 bases between them.

There are a few counts of this clone. The J gene is TRBJ2-5, the V gene TRBV7-9; D is perhaps TRBD2 (7 bases). Trimming removed 7 bases from V and 5 bases from J, with 17 bases in between. From germline, CDR1 is SEHNR and CDR2 FQNEAQ (reference sequence). There are 14 residues in the CDR3. As DNA, the CDR3 is TGTGCCAGCAAACGGCGGGGGCCGGGGGAGACCCAGTACTTC. Translating gives CASKRRGPGETQYF.

This sequence joins TRBV14 and TRBJ1-2; D ambiguous. Germline V lookup: CDR1 SGHDN, CDR2 FVKESK. The CDR3 totals 12 residues. Trimming took off 4 bases at V and 7 bases at J, with 10 bases between the two ends. The CDR3 nucleotides are TGTGCCAGCAGCCGAGACCTAGTTGGCTACACCTTC. Protein: CASSRDLVGYTF. Using reference TRBV14 and TRBJ1-2 for the parts outside the CDR3, the full variable domain is EAGVTQFPSHSVIEKGQTVTLRCDPISGHDNLYWYRRVMGKEIKFLLHFVKESKQDESGMPNNRFLAERTGGTYSTLKVQPAELEDSGVYFCASSRDLVGYTFGSGTRLTVV.

Here the CDR3 DNA reads TGTGCCAGCAGCCCGGACACCCTCACCGGGGAGCTGTTTTTT. As protein: CASSPDTLTGELFF. The rearrangement joins TRBV7-9 to TRBJ2-2; tentative D call: TRBD1 (5 bases). Germline V lookup: CDR1 SEHNR, CDR2 FQNEAQ (reference sequence). This CDR3 comprises 14 residues. V lost 5 bases, J lost 4 bases, and 11 bases lay in between.

This clone has only one observation. The chain joins TRBV3-1 (or the pseudogene TRBV3-2) to TRBJ2-1; D is ambiguous. CDR1 and CDR2 (germline): LGHDT, YNNKEL (reference sequence). This CDR3 contains 11 residues. Trimming took 4 bases from V and 9 from J, leaving 7 bases between them. CDR3 in DNA: TGTGCCAGCAGCCTGACGGGTGAGCAGTTCTTC. Translation: CASSLTGEQFF.

This rearrangement joins TRBV5-4 to TRBJ1-2; TRBD1 matches at 8 bases. Germline trimming cut 2 bases from V and 2 bases from J; bases unmatched to any gene: 5. Germline V gene data show CDR1 as SGHNT and CDR2 as YYREEE (reference sequence). The CDR3 length is 15 residues. This CDR3 reads CASSFAGQGNYGYTF. The DNA of the CDR3 is TGTGCCAGCAGCTTCGCTGGACAGGGAAACTATGGCTACACCTTC.

This clone came up a few times. The V and J genes are TRBV6-5 and TRBJ1-5; D perhaps matches TRBD1 (6 bases). The V and J ends lost 0 bases and 6 bases respectively, with 12 bases between them. Germline CDR1 and CDR2: MNHEY and SVGAGI. CDR3 length: 15 residues. The CDR3 region is CASSYSAGGLQPQHF. The CDR3 nucleotides read TGTGCCAGCAGTTACTCTGCCGGGGGGCTTCAGCCCCAGCATTTT.

V gene TRBV6-2 or TRBV6-3 combines with J gene TRBJ2-1; 13 bases are shared with TRBD2. J gave up 3 bases and V 5 bases, and 4 bases lay outside the gene matches. The germline gives CDR1 MNHEY, CDR2 SVGEGT. This CDR3 is 16 amino acids long. The CDR3 DNA sequence: TGTGCCAGCAGTACCCGGACTAGCGGGAGCTACAATGAGCAGTTCTTC. Residues: CASSTRTSGSYNEQFF.

This chain links TRBV2 with TRBJ1-1; weak D call: TRBD1 (5 bases). Germline CDR1 and CDR2: SNHLY and FYNNEI. CDR3 size: 12 residues. V was trimmed by 8 bases and J by 0 bases, leaving 7 bases between them. The CDR3 region is CASLTVNTEAFF. The CDR3 DNA follows: TGTGCCAGCCTGACAGTGAACACTGAAGCTTTCTTT.

This chain joins TRBV19 and TRBJ1-1, with D unresolved. CDR3 size: 13 residues. Germline CDR1 is LNHDA and CDR2 is SQIVND (reference sequence). V was clipped by 3 bases and J by 6 bases, with 11 bases between them. CDR3 nucleotides: TGTGCCAGTAGTATTTCGGGTACGGCTGAAGCTTTCTTT. It codes for CASSISGTAEAFF.

The V gene is TRBV7-9, the J gene TRBJ2-5, with 10 positions matching TRBD2. Germline loops: CDR1 SEHNR, CDR2 FQNEAQ (reference sequence). The ends lost 6 bases at V and 5 bases at J; junction bases unmatched: 12. This CDR3 is built from 16 residues. CDR3 sequence reads: CASREYSGGSRETQYF. CDR3 DNA sequence: TGTGCCAGCAGGGAGTATAGCGGGGGGAGTCGGGAGACCCAGTACTTC.

This sequence joins TRBV28 and TRBJ1-5; D not resolved. The germline V and J ends were trimmed by 7 bases and 1 base, with 20 bases remaining between them. Germline loops: CDR1 MDHEN, CDR2 SYDVKM. CDR3 length equals 17 residues. The CDR3 DNA is TGTGCCAGCACCACCCCGTGGACTGACGGCAGCAATCAGCCCCAGCATTTT. Its translation: CASTTPWTDGSNQPQHF.

The chain joins TRBV7-6 to TRBJ1-2; a weak D match, TRBD1 (5 bases). CDR1 and CDR2 from the germline V gene are SGHVS and FNYEAQ. The CDR3 extends over 12 amino acids. The V and J ends lost 1 base and 9 bases respectively, with 9 bases between them. The CDR3 DNA reads TGTGCCAGCAGCTTAGGATCAGGGAGCTACACCTTC. Translating it yields CASSLGSGSYTF.

The chain has TRBV6-6 and TRBJ2-3; 11 bases fit TRBD2. Germline V CDR1 and CDR2: MNHNY, SVGAGI (reference sequence). With 8 bases clipped from V and 5 bases from J, the junction kept 9 bases outside the gene matches. This CDR3 comprises 15 residues. CDR3 DNA: TGTGCCAGCCTGTATCTAGCGGGGGGAGGAGATACGCAGTATTTT. This translates into CASLYLAGGGDTQYF.

The chain joins TRBV18 to TRBJ1-1, with no clear D. The CDR3 runs 14 residues. V lost 3 bases and J lost 0, with 8 bases in between. Germline CDR1 and CDR2: KGHSH and LQKENI. CDR3 sequence reads: CASSPRGMNTEAFF. The CDR3 DNA reads as TGTGCCAGCTCACCCCGGGGTATGAACACTGAAGCTTTCTTT. The whole variable domain, remainder taken from reference TRBV18 and TRBJ1-1, is NAGVMQNPRHLVRRRGQEARLRCSPMKGHSHVYWYRQLPEEGLKFMVYLQKENIIDESGMPKERFSAEFPKEGPSILRIQQVVRGDSAAYFCASSPRGMNTEAFFGQGTRLTVV.

V and J are TRBV5-1 and TRBJ2-2; maybe TRBD1 (6 bases). Between the trimmed V and J ends, which lost 5 bases and 1 base, there was a span of 15 bases. The CDR3 sequence is 16 residues long. From germline, CDR1 is SGHRS and CDR2 YFSETQ. CDR3 bases: TGCGCCAGCAGGGCCAGTGGGACACGGAACACCGGGGAGCTGTTTTTT. Encoded protein: CASRASGTRNTGELFF.

The CDR3 sequence is CASSPQGRGNQPQHF. The CDR3 region has the DNA TGTGCCAGCTCACCACAGGGGCGCGGCAATCAGCCCCAGCATTTT. The chain is built from TRBV18 and TRBJ1-5; possible D gene TRBD1, 5 bases. With 1 base removed from V and 2 bases from J, the gap between germline ends came to 9 bases. The germline gives CDR1 KGHSH, CDR2 LQKENI. The CDR3 spans 15 residues.

This chain connects TRBV29-1 to TRBJ1-2; D gene ambiguous. V lost 4 bases to trimming and J lost 2 bases, with 17 bases between them. Per germline, CDR1 SQVTM and CDR2 ANQGSEA. The CDR3 is 15 amino acids. DNA of the CDR3: TGCAGCGTTGCCCTTGAAGGAGTCCCAAACTATGGCTACACCTTC. This translates into CSVALEGVPNYGYTF. The whole variable domain, remainder taken from reference TRBV29-1 and TRBJ1-2, is SAVISQKPSRDICQRGTSLTIQCQVDSQVTMMFWYRQQPGQSLTLIATANQGSEATYESGFVIDKFPISRPNLTFSTLTVSNMSPEDSSIYLCSVALEGVPNYGYTFGSGTRLTVV.

The genes are TRBV4-1 and TRBJ2-3, with 9 bases lining up with TRBD1. This CDR3 region has 18 residues. V trimming: 4 bases; J trimming: 2 bases; junction bases outside the gene matches: 13. Per germline, CDR1 MGHRA and CDR2 YSYEKL. The DNA of the CDR3 is TGCGCCAGCAGCCTTACTAGCTCCGGGACAGGGAACACAGATACGCAGTATTTT. Its translation: CASSLTSSGTGNTDTQYF.

The genes are TRBV19 and TRBJ1-5, with 7 bases identical to TRBD1. Germline V gene data show CDR1 as LNHDA and CDR2 as SQIVND (reference sequence). The V segment lost 6 bases and the J segment 2 bases; nucleotides outside the gene matches: 7. This CDR3 is built from 15 residues. The CDR3 here is CASRFTGTGNQPQHF. The CDR3, as DNA: TGTGCCAGTAGATTTACCGGGACAGGCAATCAGCCCCAGCATTTT. The full variable domain, its missing parts supplied by reference TRBV19 and TRBJ1-5, is DGGITQSPKYLFRKEGQNVTLSCEQNLNHDAMYWYRQDPGQGLRLIYYSQIVNDFQKGDIAEGYSVSREKKESFPLTVTSAQKNPTAFYLCASRFTGTGNQPQHFGDGTRLSIL.

The chain combines TRBV6-5 with TRBJ1-5, with unresolved D. CDR3 length equals 15 residues. V gave up 6 bases and J gave up 5 bases, with 17 bases separating them. Germline CDR1 reads MNHEY; CDR2 reads SVGAGI. This CDR3 reads CASSDKGSGDQPQHF. CDR3 nucleotides: TGTGCCAGCAGCGATAAAGGGTCCGGGGATCAGCCCCAGCATTTT.

This clone occurred once. This chain joins TRBV7-2 and TRBJ2-4; D is ambiguous. Germline assignment: CDR1 SGHTA and CDR2 FQGNSA. Trimming stripped 5 bases from V and 1 base from J, with 9 bases between. This CDR3 contains 14 residues. DNA of the CDR3: TGTGCCAGCAGCCCAAGTAGCGCCAAAAACATTCAGTACTTC. This sequence encodes CASSPSSAKNIQYF.

The chain uses TRBV18 and TRBJ1-6; no clear D gene. V was trimmed by 2 bases and J by 14 bases, leaving 22 bases between them. The CDR3 spans 16 residues. CDR1 and CDR2 (germline): KGHSH, LQKENI. This CDR3 is CASSPDRLPGIQALHF. In DNA, the CDR3 is TGTGCCAGCTCACCAGACCGATTACCAGGAATTCAAGCCCTCCACTTT.

This clone has just one count. The chain couples TRBV4-3 to TRBJ2-1; weak D call: TRBD2 (6 bases). CDR1 and CDR2 (germline): LGHNA, YSLEER. The CDR3 length is 18 residues. The ends were cut back, 0 bases at V and 4 bases at J, with 19 bases in the middle. The CDR3 spells CASSQDTRRGVAYNEQFF. The CDR3 DNA reads TGCGCCAGCAGCCAAGATACCCGGAGGGGAGTAGCGTACAATGAGCAGTTCTTC.

The chain is built from TRBV11-2 and TRBJ2-2; TRBD2 aligns across 11 bases. Germline-derived CDR1 and CDR2 are SGHAT and FQNNGV. CDR3 length: 15 amino acids. V lost 5 bases, J lost 10 bases, and 9 bases stayed unmatched. The DNA of the CDR3 is TGTGCCAGCAGCAAACTAGCGGGAGCTTTTGAGGAGCTGTTTTTT. Its protein product is CASSKLAGAFEELFF.

The chain has TRBV6-5 and TRBJ2-7; 9 nucleotides line up with TRBD1. Germline V gene sequence: CDR1 MNHEY, CDR2 SVGAGI. V shed 7 bases and J 5 bases; nucleotides not matched to a gene: 12. CDR3 length: 15 residues. Here the CDR3 reads CASIPSGTGPNEQYF. CDR3 in DNA: TGTGCCAGCATCCCCTCCGGGACAGGGCCCAACGAGCAGTACTTC.

This clone has only a few counts. V usage is TRBV7-8 and J usage is TRBJ2-2; TRBD1 aligns across 8 bases. The CDR3 length is 16 residues. Germline V gene data show CDR1 as SGHVS and CDR2 as FQNEAQ. V shed 2 bases, J shed 6 bases, and the junction held 8 bases outside the gene matches. In nucleotides, the CDR3 is TGTGCCAGCAGCTTACGAGGACAGGGAAGGCCCGGGGAGCTGTTTTTT. Translating gives CASSLRGQGRPGELFF. Complete variable domain (other parts from reference TRBV7-8 and TRBJ2-2): GAGVSQSPRYKVAKRGQDVALRCDPISGHVSLFWYQQALGQGPEFLTYFQNEAQLDKSGLPSDRFFAERPEGSVSTLKIQRTQQEDSAVYLCASSLRGQGRPGELFFGEGSRLTVL.

The chain employs TRBV29-1 and TRBJ1-1; 7 bases agree with TRBD1. The germline gives CDR1 SQVTM, CDR2 ANQGSEA. This CDR3 comprises 14 residues. The junction had 7 bases not matched to a gene; V was cut back by 5 bases and J by 1 base. Written as DNA, the CDR3 is TGCAGCGTTTCTCTCCAGGGGGGGAACACTGAAGCTTTCTTT. This encodes CSVSLQGGNTEAFF.

Remarks on this clone: Other DNA sequences in the sample encode the same CDR3. The chain is built from TRBV9 and TRBJ1-5, with D hard to call. CDR3 size: 14 residues. Germline V gene sequence: CDR1 SGDLS, CDR2 YYNGEE. Trimming took off 0 bases at V and 2 bases at J, with 6 bases between the two ends. The CDR3 loop is CASSVAGGNQPQHF. CDR3 in DNA: TGTGCCAGCAGCGTAGCAGGCGGCAATCAGCCCCAGCATTTT.

This chain uses TRBV11-3 with TRBJ1-1, with D possibly matching TRBD1 (6 bases). Trimming took 8 bases from V and 3 from J, leaving 19 bases between them. This CDR3 contains 15 residues. From germline, CDR1 is SGHNT and CDR2 YENEEA. The CDR3 coding sequence is TGTGCCAGCGCCGGCGGGGGGGCTGGGTACACTGAAGCTTTCTTT. Translation: CASAGGGAGYTEAFF.

CDR3 sequence (DNA): TGTGCCAGCAGCGGACAGGCGGAAACAGATACGCAGTATTTT. Amino acids: CASSGQAETDTQYF. The chain has TRBV13 and TRBJ2-3, with 7 bases aligning to TRBD1. The CDR3 length is 14 residues. The ends lost 5 bases at V and 3 bases at J; junction bases unmatched: 5. Germline CDR1 is PRHDT and CDR2 is FYEKMQ (reference sequence). Using reference TRBV13 and TRBJ2-3 for the parts outside the CDR3, the full variable domain is AAGVIQSPRHLIKEKRETATLKCYPIPRHDTVYWYQQGPGQDPQFLISFYEKMQSDKGSIPDRFSAQQFSDYHSELNMSSLELGDSALYFCASSGQAETDTQYFGPGTRLTVL.